Reported below is one T cell receptor beta chain. The PCR contained 60 Vbeta and 13 Jbeta primers. Measured with immunoSEQ multiplex PCR; TCRdb has only the in-frame clones, and not every one. The table records over 100,000 clones, 76% of them present only once. This sample was included in a study of cytomegalovirus exposure and HLA in healthy donors. This CDR3 comprises 15 residues. Per germline, CDR1 SGHKS and CDR2 YYEKEE (reference sequence). Trimming pared 1 base from V and 3 bases from J, leaving 13 bases between. The chain links TRBV5-5 to TRBJ1-2, with D unresolved. Material: PBMCs. This receptor was obtained from a woman aged 50 to 60 in good health and CMV-seropositive. This CDR3 reads CASSLNSIFDYGYTF. The CDR3, as DNA: TGTGCCAGCAGCTTGAACAGTATCTTTGACTATGGCTACACCTTC. The full variable domain, its missing parts supplied by reference TRBV5-5 and TRBJ1-2, is DAGVTQSPTHLIKTRGQQVTLRCSPISGHKSVSWYQQVLGQGPQFIFQYYEKEERGRGNFPDRFSARQFPNYSSELNVNALLLGDSALYLCASSLNSIFDYGYTFGSGTRLTVV.